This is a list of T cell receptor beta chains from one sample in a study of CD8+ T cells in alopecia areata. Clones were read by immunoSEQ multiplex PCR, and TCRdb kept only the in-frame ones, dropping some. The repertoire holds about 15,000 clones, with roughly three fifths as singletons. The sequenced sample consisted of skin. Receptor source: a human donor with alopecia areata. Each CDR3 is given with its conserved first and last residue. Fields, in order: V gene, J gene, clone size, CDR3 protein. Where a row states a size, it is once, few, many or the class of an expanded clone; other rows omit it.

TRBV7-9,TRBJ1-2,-,CASSFLRFYGYTF
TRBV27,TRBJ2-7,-,CASSLLAGGPHQYF
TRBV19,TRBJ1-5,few,CASTLGNQPQHF
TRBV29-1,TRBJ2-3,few,CSGSTDTQYF
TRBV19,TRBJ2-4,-,CASNDLAQKNIQYF
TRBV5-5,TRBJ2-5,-,CASSFSGGLETQYF
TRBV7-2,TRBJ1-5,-,CASSLGIGGGGQPQHF
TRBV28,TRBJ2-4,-,CASSFPRAQNPLAKNIQYF
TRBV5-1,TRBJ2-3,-,CASSPGTVTDTQYF
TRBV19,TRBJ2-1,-,CASSYAGNEQFF
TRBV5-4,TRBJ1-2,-,CASSFRVNYGYTF
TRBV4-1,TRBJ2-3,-,CASSQALAGAVDTQYF
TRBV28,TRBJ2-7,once,CASRFGTGRYEQYF
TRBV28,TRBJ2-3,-,CASSLLAGGTTYTQYF
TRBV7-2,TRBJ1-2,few,CASSPRTGGDYGYTF
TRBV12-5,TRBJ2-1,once,CASGLANLGGARYNEQFF
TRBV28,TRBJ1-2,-,CASSLNINGYTF
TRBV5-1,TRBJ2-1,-,CASSPTGRADEQFF
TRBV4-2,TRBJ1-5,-,CASSQVVGQGAAQPQHF
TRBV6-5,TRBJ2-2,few,CATAPLGANTGELFF
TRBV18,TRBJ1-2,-,CASSPPTAANYGYTF
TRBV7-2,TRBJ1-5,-,CASSLNWREPQHF
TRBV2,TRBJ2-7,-,CASSVARGLYEQYF
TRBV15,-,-,CATSSRYSYEQYF
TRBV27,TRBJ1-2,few,CASSARVGGYGYTF
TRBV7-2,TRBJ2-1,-,CASSPRPELAGGEDEQFF
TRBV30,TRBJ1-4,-,CAFGRRRTNEKLFF
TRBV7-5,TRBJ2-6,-,CASSSGQGHLSGANVLTF
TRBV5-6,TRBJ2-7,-,CASSLGTGGKYEQYF
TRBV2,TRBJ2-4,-,CASRPGLAGNIQYF
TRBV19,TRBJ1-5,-,CATDLGFNQPQHF
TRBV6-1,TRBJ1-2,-,CASSQGRKAPYGYTF
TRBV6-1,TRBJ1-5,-,CASSQQGRNQPQHF
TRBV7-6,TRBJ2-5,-,CASSPLGGGTETQYF
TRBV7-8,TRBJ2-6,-,CASLGRGSGRAESSGANVLTF
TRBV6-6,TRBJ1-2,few,CASGDHGYTF
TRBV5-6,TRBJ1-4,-,CASSRDRDDEKLFF
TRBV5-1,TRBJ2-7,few,CASSSGRISSYEQYF
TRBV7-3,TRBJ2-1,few,CASSQGAFNEQFF
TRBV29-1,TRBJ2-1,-,CSATQGSGWEQFF
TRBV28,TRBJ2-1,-,CASSRLGEQFF
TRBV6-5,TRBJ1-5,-,CASTPGKGGHQPQHF
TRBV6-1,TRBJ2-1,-,CASSTRLAAGNEQFF
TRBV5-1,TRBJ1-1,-,CASSRADRGDGEAFF
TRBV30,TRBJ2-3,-,CALERASTDTQYF
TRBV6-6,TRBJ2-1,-,CASSYSVIEAGDEQFF
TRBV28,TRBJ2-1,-,CASSRDRGGLVNEQFF
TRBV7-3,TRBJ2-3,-,CASSLNVAEGPDTQYF
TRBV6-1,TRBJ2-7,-,CASSEASNYEQYF
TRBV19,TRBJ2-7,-,CASSMGVGSEQYF
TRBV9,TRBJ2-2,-,CASSVLGQSNTGELFF